A selection of T cell receptor beta chains follows, all from one sample in a study of shared clonotypes between healthy human individuals. The repertoire was sequenced with immunoSEQ multiplex PCR; TCRdb's copy has only in-frame clones and lacks some. The sample has some 2.3 million clones, roughly 93% seen once. Sequencing used naive CD4+ T cells from PBMCs. These receptors were taken from a man younger than 35 in good health. Some clones in this sample may be carry-over from other donors' samples. The CDR3 runs from the conserved cysteine through the conserved F or W. A D gene is named only where the DNA matches it firmly. Rows may omit the clone size; those that give it use once, few, many or a size class.

V gene: TRBV21-1
D gene: -
J gene: TRBJ1-5
clone size: -
CDR3 DNA: TGTGCCAGCAGCAAAGGGCCCAGTGACAGAACTTATAGCAATCAGCCCCAGCATTTT
CDR3 protein: CASSKGPSDRTYSNQPQHF

V gene: TRBV7-9
D gene: -
J gene: TRBJ1-3
clone size: once
CDR3 DNA: TGTGCCAGCAGATCTCCGGGACACCAGAGCTCTGGAAACACCATATATTTT
CDR3 protein: CASRSPGHQSSGNTIYF

V gene: TRBV4-1
D gene: TRBD2
J gene: TRBJ2-3
clone size: -
CDR3 DNA: TGCGCCAGCAGCCAACTAGCGGGTGGCACAGATACGCAGTATTTT
CDR3 protein: CASSQLAGGTDTQYF

V gene: TRBV5-1
D gene: -
J gene: TRBJ2-7
clone size: -
CDR3 DNA: TGCGCCAGCAGCTTTGTCGTGGCACAGGGCTCCTACGAGCAGTACTTC
CDR3 protein: CASSFVVAQGSYEQYF

V gene: TRBV4-1
D gene: TRBD1
J gene: TRBJ1-3
clone size: -
CDR3 DNA: TGCGCCAGCAGCCGCACACAGGGGACCTCTGGAAACACCATATATTTT
CDR3 protein: CASSRTQGTSGNTIYF

V gene: TRBV7-9
D gene: -
J gene: TRBJ1-2
clone size: -
CDR3 DNA: TGTGCCAGCAGCAGTCGTGACAAGGGCGGCGACTATGGCTACACCTTC
CDR3 protein: CASSSRDKGGDYGYTF

V gene: TRBV5-1
D gene: -
J gene: TRBJ1-3
clone size: -
CDR3 DNA: TGCGCCAGCGCCGTAGGACAGCTAGAATCTGGAAACACCATATATTTT
CDR3 protein: CASAVGQLESGNTIYF

V gene: TRBV5-5
D gene: -
J gene: TRBJ1-3
clone size: once
CDR3 DNA: TGTGCCAGCAGCCGGGGGGACGCCCAAAGAAACACCATATATTTT
CDR3 protein: CASSRGDAQRNTIYF

V gene: TRBV5-4
D gene: -
J gene: TRBJ2-5
clone size: -
CDR3 DNA: TGTGCCAGCAGCTTAGGGGTGGAGGGACTAGAGACCCAGTACTTC
CDR3 protein: CASSLGVEGLETQYF

V gene: TRBV27
D gene: -
J gene: TRBJ2-5
clone size: -
CDR3 DNA: TGTGCCAGCAGTTTCTGGGGTCGGGAGACCCAGTACTTC
CDR3 protein: CASSFWGRETQYF

V gene: TRBV5-1
D gene: -
J gene: TRBJ2-6
clone size: once
CDR3 DNA: TGCGCCAGCAGCTCTGACAGCCGCTCTGGGGCCAACGTCCTGACTTTC
CDR3 protein: CASSSDSRSGANVLTF

V gene: TRBV2
D gene: TRBD1
J gene: TRBJ2-2
clone size: -
CDR3 DNA: TGTGCCAGCAGTGGTCCGGGACAGCCGAACACCGGGGAGCTGTTTTTT
CDR3 protein: CASSGPGQPNTGELFF

V gene: TRBV11-3
D gene: -
J gene: TRBJ2-7
clone size: -
CDR3 DNA: TGTGCCAGCAGCCCAGGCGGCGGGGGCGCCTACGAGCAGTACTTC
CDR3 protein: CASSPGGGGAYEQYF

V gene: TRBV5-1
D gene: -
J gene: TRBJ2-5
clone size: -
CDR3 DNA: TGCGCCAGCAGCCTCGGTGACAATTATTCGGGGGACGAAGAGACCCAGTACTTC
CDR3 protein: CASSLGDNYSGDEETQYF

V gene: TRBV6-1
D gene: -
J gene: TRBJ1-5
clone size: -
CDR3 DNA: TGTGCCAGCAGTGAAAAGGGAACGGCGGGTCAGCCCCAGCATTTT
CDR3 protein: CASSEKGTAGQPQHF

V gene: TRBV21-1
D gene: -
J gene: TRBJ1-2
clone size: -
CDR3 DNA: TGTGCCAGCAGCAAAGGGAGGGCAGGGGAGGTTTGGGGCTACACCTTC
CDR3 protein: CASSKGRAGEVWGYTF

V gene: TRBV5-4
D gene: -
J gene: TRBJ2-1
clone size: -
CDR3 DNA: TGTGCCAGCAGCTTGGGTGGCAATGAGCAGTTCTTC
CDR3 protein: CASSLGGNEQFF

V gene: TRBV10-3
D gene: TRBD1
J gene: TRBJ2-7
clone size: -
CDR3 DNA: TGTGCCATCAGTGAACATTCCGGGACAGGGGAAGGGCAGTACTTC
CDR3 protein: CAISEHSGTGEGQYF

V gene: TRBV28
D gene: -
J gene: TRBJ1-4
clone size: -
CDR3 DNA: TGTGCCAGTGAAGGGACGGACCTCGCAACTAATGAAAAACTGTTTTTT
CDR3 protein: CASEGTDLATNEKLFF

V gene: TRBV7-3
D gene: -
J gene: TRBJ2-1
clone size: -
CDR3 DNA: TGTGCCAGCAGCATGCAGGGGACGACCCGTTGGAATGAGCAGTTCTTC
CDR3 protein: CASSMQGTTRWNEQFF

V gene: TRBV27
D gene: -
J gene: TRBJ1-2
clone size: -
CDR3 DNA: TGTGCCAGCAGTTTACGTGGGGGGGACTATGGCTACACCTTC
CDR3 protein: CASSLRGGDYGYTF

V gene: TRBV6-1
D gene: -
J gene: TRBJ2-3
clone size: -
CDR3 DNA: TGTGCCAGCAGAGCCAGCACAGATACGCAGTATTTT
CDR3 protein: CASRASTDTQYF

V gene: TRBV25-1
D gene: -
J gene: TRBJ2-2
clone size: -
CDR3 DNA: TGTGCCAGCAGTGATCCCCACGTTGGGACCGGGGAGCTGTTTTTT
CDR3 protein: CASSDPHVGTGELFF

V gene: TRBV5-6
D gene: -
J gene: TRBJ2-7
clone size: -
CDR3 DNA: TGTGCCAGCAGCTTCGACAGGATCTCCTACGAGCAGTACTTC
CDR3 protein: CASSFDRISYEQYF

V gene: TRBV28
D gene: -
J gene: TRBJ1-5
clone size: -
CDR3 DNA: TGTGCCAGCAGTATACTCGCCTCGGGCGGCAATCAGCCCCAGCATTTT
CDR3 protein: CASSILASGGNQPQHF

V gene: TRBV18
D gene: -
J gene: TRBJ1-1
clone size: once
CDR3 DNA: TGTGCCAGCTCGCAACTCAGGAACACTGAAGCTTTCTTT
CDR3 protein: CASSQLRNTEAFF

V gene: TRBV28
D gene: -
J gene: TRBJ1-2
clone size: -
CDR3 DNA: TGTGCCAGCAGTTTATCATTGCCAGCTTATGGCTACACCTTC
CDR3 protein: CASSLSLPAYGYTF

V gene: TRBV5-1
D gene: -
J gene: TRBJ1-5
clone size: few
CDR3 DNA: TGCGCCAGCAGCATCGGGGGCTCGAGCAATCAGCCCCAGCATTTT
CDR3 protein: CASSIGGSSNQPQHF

V gene: TRBV18
D gene: -
J gene: TRBJ1-1
clone size: -
CDR3 DNA: TGTGCCAGCTCACCTCGGGGCCTCCGAGCGAGCACTGAAGCTTTCTTT
CDR3 protein: CASSPRGLRASTEAFF

V gene: TRBV27
D gene: -
J gene: TRBJ1-6
clone size: -
CDR3 DNA: TGTGCCACAGGGCCCAGGAGTCTTAATTCACCCCTCCACTTT
CDR3 protein: CATGPRSLNSPLHF

V gene: TRBV5-8
D gene: TRBD2
J gene: TRBJ2-3
clone size: -
CDR3 DNA: TGTGCCAGCAGCCCCGCCCTGACTAGCGGGAGTAAAGATACGCAGTATTTT
CDR3 protein: CASSPALTSGSKDTQYF

V gene: TRBV28
D gene: -
J gene: TRBJ1-5
clone size: -
CDR3 DNA: TGTGCCAGCCTACCTAACGTAGGGGTTCAGCCCCAGCATTTT
CDR3 protein: CASLPNVGVQPQHF

V gene: TRBV7-9
D gene: -
J gene: TRBJ1-3
clone size: -
CDR3 DNA: TGTGCCAGCAGCTTAGTTGTGAGGAACACCATATATTTT
CDR3 protein: CASSLVVRNTIYF

V gene: TRBV6-6
D gene: -
J gene: TRBJ2-5
clone size: -
CDR3 DNA: TGTGCCAGCAGCTTCTCCGGGACTCTCAGCGAGACCCAGTACTTC
CDR3 protein: CASSFSGTLSETQYF

V gene: TRBV5-6
D gene: -
J gene: TRBJ2-3
clone size: -
CDR3 DNA: TGTGCCAGCAGCTTGAGGGTCATAACACCTAGCACAGATACGCAGTATTTT
CDR3 protein: CASSLRVITPSTDTQYF

V gene: TRBV5-1
D gene: -
J gene: TRBJ2-6
clone size: -
CDR3 DNA: TGCGCCAGCAGCTTGTCTTTTGGGGCCAACGTCCTGACTTTC
CDR3 protein: CASSLSFGANVLTF

V gene: TRBV7-3
D gene: -
J gene: TRBJ2-1
clone size: -
CDR3 DNA: TGTGCCAGCAGCTTAACCGGGAGAGACAATGAGCAGTTCTTC
CDR3 protein: CASSLTGRDNEQFF